One TCR beta chain is described in this entry. Its target is not known. Sequencing was performed with immunoSEQ multiplex PCR; in TCRdb, only in-frame clones are kept and a portion is missing. This sample has approximately 160,000 clones, with 90% found just once. This specimen belongs to a study of T cell responses to AZD1222 COVID-19 vaccine. Overall study: Some second doses came at about 4 weeks and others at about 12 weeks; these were pooled. Findings and caveats of the study: The donor group comprised mostly white British people and more females; the analysis possibly underestimated clonal diversity. Baseline seropositivity occurred in only 5 or 6 AZD1222 recipients. No repertoire was sampled before or during the peak T cell response, only after it.

The receptor was derived from an adult in good health. Here the sequenced sample was peripheral blood, taken on day 0 of AZD1222 vaccination.

CDR3 in DNA: TGTGCCAGCTCTCCGGGACAGCAAAATTCACCCCTCCACTTT. Translation gives CASSPGQQNSPLHF. This rearrangement joins TRBV18 to TRBJ1-6; 7 nucleotides match TRBD1. Germline CDR1 reads KGHSH; CDR2 reads LQKENI. The V and J ends lost 6 bases and 7 bases, in that order; junction bases with no gene match: 6. The CDR3 covers 14 residues. Based on the CDR3 plus reference TRBV18 and TRBJ1-6, the full variable domain is NAGVMQNPRHLVRRRGQEARLRCSPMKGHSHVYWYRQLPEEGLKFMVYLQKENIIDESGMPKERFSAEFPKEGPSILRIQQVVRGDSAAYFCASSPGQQNSPLHFGNGTRLTVT.